These T cell receptor beta chains were read from a single sample in a study of CD8 T cells in ankylosing spondylitis. Each CDR3 protein gets one entry after TCRdb re-called the 5' RACE reads with MiXCR. The sample shows fewer than 650,000 distinct CDR3 sequences, about an eighth of them seen only once. The sequencing input was blood, either unsorted or a sorted T cell fraction (not recorded which). All receptors derive from a male donor with ankylosing spondylitis. Each CDR3 is given with its conserved first and last residue.

v_call	j_call	cdr3_aa
TRBV29-1	TRBJ2-3	CSVDWGSATDTQYF
TRBV11-2	TRBJ2-1	CASSPGWREAVHNEQFF
TRBV6-2/TRBV6-3	TRBJ1-5	CASSHGAATQPQHF
TRBV10-1	TRBJ2-5	CASSIRQGETQYF
TRBV12-3/TRBV12-4	TRBJ2-1	CASTPRRGRGYNEQFF
TRBV12-3/TRBV12-4	TRBJ2-7	CASSFSGTSVFEQYF
TRBV20-1	TRBJ2-1	CSAPEGGVGEQFF
TRBV20-1	TRBJ2-1	CSACNTGGSNEQFF
TRBV3-1	TRBJ1-1	CASSVRGVPEAFF
TRBV12-3/TRBV12-4	TRBJ2-3	CASRPRDRGVPDTQYF
TRBV7-9	TRBJ1-2	CASSSPRPGVYGYTF
TRBV7-9	TRBJ2-2	CASSLGNPAGGTGELFF
TRBV10-3	TRBJ2-1	CAISESSSGVNEQFF
TRBV20-1	TRBJ2-1	CSASPGQAYNEQFF
TRBV7-2	TRBJ2-5	CASTGLAAEETQYF
TRBV4-2	TRBJ1-6	CASSQDLGTVNSPLHF
TRBV7-2	TRBJ1-1	CASSTRAPRTEAFF
TRBV12-3/TRBV12-4	TRBJ2-2	CASSQLDSGELFF
TRBV20-1	TRBJ2-7	CSARDWGLAGFDEQYF
TRBV12-3/TRBV12-4	TRBJ1-2	CASSLLRQGDGYTF
TRBV5-1	TRBJ2-1	CASSFPGKLTYNEQFF
TRBV5-1	TRBJ2-1	CASSLEGYSYNEQFF
TRBV6-1	TRBJ2-1	CASTVGGTSDNEQFF
TRBV3-1	TRBJ1-2	CASSQEGDRIRGYTF
TRBV20-1	TRBJ2-2	CSASGRTNTGELFF
TRBV5-1	TRBJ2-1	CASSLLANTVDEQFF
TRBV6-1	TRBJ2-1	CASNPLSSYNEQFF
TRBV5-1	TRBJ2-5	CASSWTGLQETQYF
TRBV5-1	TRBJ2-3	CASSLRTSGGWTDTQYF
TRBV10-1	TRBJ2-1	CASSESPGTANYNEQFF
TRBV11-3	TRBJ2-7	CASSLLFGGEQYF
TRBV27	TRBJ2-6	CASGSRVPGANVLTF
TRBV20-1	TRBJ2-1	CSAPGTIYNEQFF
TRBV5-1	TRBJ1-2	CASTGGTGEDYGYTF
TRBV12-3/TRBV12-4	TRBJ2-1	CASSSSYVYNEQFF
TRBV20-1	TRBJ1-5	CSVYPTGDQPQHF
TRBV6-2/TRBV6-3	TRBJ1-1	CASSRTLNTEAFF
TRBV24-1	TRBJ2-5	CATSDTGQGSETQYF
TRBV7-8	TRBJ2-3	CATTDGGGGPTDTQYF
TRBV11-1	TRBJ2-7	CASSLLPGLAGGTYEQYF
TRBV5-1	TRBJ2-1	CASSTTTSHEQFF
TRBV20-1	TRBJ2-1	CSAEGLSNEQFF
TRBV5-1	TRBJ2-5	CASSYGGEETQYF
TRBV5-1	TRBJ2-7	CASSLAGTNSYEQYF
TRBV15	TRBJ2-3	CATSRVNRGTDTQYF
TRBV12-3/TRBV12-4	TRBJ2-3	CASSFSSGTDTQYF
TRBV9	TRBJ2-7	CASSPRGGAGEQYF
TRBV12-3/TRBV12-4	TRBJ1-1	CASSRRRGMNTEAFF
TRBV20-1	TRBJ1-1	CSARGEIGNTEAFF
TRBV5-1	TRBJ2-2	CASSLRDTRVGELFF